The 10 T cell receptor beta chains given below trace back to one sample, sequenced in a study of T cells in tumors after PD-1 blockade. TCRdb's copy holds only in-frame clones and misses some; the assay was immunoSEQ multiplex PCR. The data hold approximately 50,000 clones, with under 85% observed a single time. The sample in question was PBMCs, obtained before anti-PD-1 therapy. The receptors stem from a human donor with advanced basal cell or squamous cell carcinoma (not recorded which).

This clone has just a few counts. The V call is TRBV6-5, the J call TRBJ1-6; D ambiguous. Germline CDR1 reads MNHEY; CDR2 reads SVGAGI. Trimming removed 4 bases from V and 0 bases from J, with 10 bases in between. The CDR3 runs to 16 residues. DNA of the CDR3: TGTGCCAGCAGTTTCACAGAGATCTCCTATAATTCACCCCTCCACTTT. Translating it yields CASSFTEISYNSPLHF.

Only a few counts were recorded for this clone. The J gene is TRBJ2-7, the V gene TRBV29-1, with a tentative D call TRBD1 (6 bases). Germline assignment: CDR1 SQVTM and CDR2 ANQGSEA. The CDR3 contains 13 residues. The V end was cut by 0 bases, the J end by 4 bases, with 10 bases between. CDR3 residues: CSVEDRGGYEQYF. The CDR3 nucleotides read TGCAGCGTTGAAGATCGAGGGGGTTACGAGCAGTACTTC.

Only one count was recorded for this clone. This chain joins TRBV24-1 and TRBJ1-1; 7 nucleotides agree with TRBD1. Per germline, CDR1 KGHDR and CDR2 SFDVKD. The CDR3 sequence is 14 residues long. The V gene end was trimmed by 4 bases and the J gene end by 4 bases; junction bases not matched to a gene: 5. Here the CDR3 reads CATSDPTGSTEAFF. The CDR3 bases are TGTGCCACCAGTGACCCGACAGGGAGCACTGAAGCTTTCTTT.

In its sample, this clone ranks as medium-sized. The V and J genes are TRBV28 and TRBJ1-2; weak D call: TRBD1 (6 bases). Germline assignment: CDR1 MDHEN and CDR2 SYDVKM. The CDR3 loop spans 14 amino acids. The V end lost 3 bases, the J end lost 7 bases, and 15 bases lay between the germline ends. The CDR3 is CASSFVTGVPGYTF. The CDR3 region has the DNA TGTGCCAGCAGTTTTGTGACAGGCGTCCCTGGCTACACCTTC.

The J gene is TRBJ1-5, the V gene TRBV12-5; no clear D. Looked up from germline, CDR1 is LGHNT and CDR2 is FRNRAP. The length of the CDR3 is 17 residues. V lost 1 base and J 0 bases, leaving 13 bases between the germline ends. CDR3 sequence (DNA): TGTGCTAGTGGTTTGGCACCCCCGGGTTATAGCAATCAGCCCCAGCATTTT. Protein: CASGLAPPGYSNQPQHF. The whole variable domain, filled in from reference TRBV12-5 and TRBJ1-5, reads DARVTQTPRHKVTEMGQEVTMRCQPILGHNTVFWYRQTMMQGLELLAYFRNRAPLDDSGMPKDRFSAEMPDATLATLKIQPSEPRDSAVYFCASGLAPPGYSNQPQHFGDGTRLSIL.

The chain joins TRBV28 to TRBJ2-2, with TRBD1 as a possible D gene (5 bases). Germline values: CDR1 MDHEN, CDR2 SYDVKM. CDR3 length equals 14 residues. V was pared by 5 bases and J by 3 bases, with 10 bases between. In nucleotides, the CDR3 is TGTGCCAGCAGTCCCCTGACAGACACCGGGGAGCTGTTTTTT. This codes for CASSPLTDTGELFF.

This clone was observed a single time. V usage is TRBV7-2 and J usage is TRBJ1-5; TRBD1 agrees at 7 bases. Germline-derived CDR1 and CDR2 are SGHTA and FQGNSA. The trim removed 4 bases at V and 5 bases at J, leaving 8 bases unmatched. The CDR3 loop spans 15 amino acids. The CDR3 DNA is TGTGCCAGCAGCTCAGGGGGTTTAATCCATCAGCCCCAGCATTTT. The encoded protein is CASSSGGLIHQPQHF.

This clone was seen more than once but under ten times. V usage is TRBV18 and J usage is TRBJ1-6; no firm D call. Germline CDR1 reads KGHSH; CDR2 reads LQKENI. This CDR3 is 17 amino acids long. V lost 1 base and J 5 bases, leaving 15 bases between the germline ends. CDR3 loop: CASSPLDIRGNNSPLHF. CDR3 nucleotide sequence: TGTGCCAGCTCACCACTTGATATCCGGGGTAATAATTCACCCCTCCACTTT.

The chain is built from TRBV3-1 (or the pseudogene TRBV3-2) and TRBJ2-7; possibly TRBD1 for D (5 bases). The CDR3 totals 14 residues. Trimming left V 4 bases short and J 2 bases short, with 12 bases between. CDR1 LGHDT and CDR2 YNNKEL come from the germline V gene (reference sequence). CDR3 residues: CASSPYDSTYEQYF. Here the CDR3 DNA reads TGTGCCAGCAGCCCGTACGACAGTACCTACGAGCAGTACTTC.

The chain recombines TRBV7-9 with TRBJ1-1; maybe TRBD1 (6 bases). CDR3 size: 14 residues. Germline V gives CDR1 SEHNR, CDR2 FQNEAQ (reference sequence). Trimming took 5 bases from V and 5 from J, leaving 15 bases between them. CDR3 bases: TGTGCCAGCAGCCCCGGGGGGCGTCCAACTGAAGCTTTCTTT. Amino acid sequence: CASSPGGRPTEAFF.